The 15 T cell receptor beta chains in this list originate from one sample, sequenced in a study of control samples from healthy donors and cancer patients. The assay was immunoSEQ multiplex PCR, and TCRdb's table has in-frame clones only and misses some. The sample yields 100,000 to 150,000 clones, about nine tenths seen once. The sequencing sample was made of blood. The receptor set was obtained from a man between 40 and 49 years old in good health.

This clone was recorded only once. This rearrangement joins TRBV14 to TRBJ1-2; perhaps TRBD1 as D (6 bases). Trimming pared 2 bases from V and 2 bases from J, leaving 9 bases between. Germline assignment: CDR1 SGHDN and CDR2 FVKESK. The CDR3 extends over 14 amino acids. The CDR3 nucleotides read TGTGCCAGCAGCCAACAGGACAGAAACTATGGCTACACCTTC. Residues: CASSQQDRNYGYTF. The full variable domain, its missing parts supplied by reference TRBV14 and TRBJ1-2, is EAGVTQFPSHSVIEKGQTVTLRCDPISGHDNLYWYRRVMGKEIKFLLHFVKESKQDESGMPNNRFLAERTGGTYSTLKVQPAELEDSGVYFCASSQQDRNYGYTFGSGTRLTVV.

The CDR3 nucleotides are TGTGCCAGCAGTGAAGGTTCGGGGGCCAGGGAAAAACTGTTTTTT. Protein sequence: CASSEGSGAREKLFF. V gene TRBV2 combines with J gene TRBJ1-4; D perhaps matches TRBD1 (6 bases). Germline CDR1 is SNHLY and CDR2 is FYNNEI. This CDR3 is built from 15 residues. V was cut by 1 base and J by 8 bases, with 14 bases left in between.

This sequence joins TRBV7-9 and TRBJ1-2; no clear D gene. The CDR3 sequence is 15 residues long. CDR1 SEHNR and CDR2 FQNEAQ come from the germline V gene (reference sequence). V lost 3 bases and J lost 7, with 18 bases in between. The CDR3 bases are TGTGCCAGCAGCTTGTCCACCGCAGGCGGCAGTGGCTACACCTTC. It codes for CASSLSTAGGSGYTF.

This clone was seen more than once but under ten times. The chain couples TRBV19 to TRBJ2-7; 10 bases fit TRBD1. CDR1 LNHDA and CDR2 SQIVND come from the germline V gene (reference sequence). The CDR3 loop spans 16 amino acids. V was pared by 4 bases and J by 0 bases, with 6 bases of the junction left unmatched. This chain's CDR3 is CASSTRQGATSYEQYF. The CDR3 DNA sequence: TGTGCCAGTAGTACTCGACAGGGGGCTACCTCCTACGAGCAGTACTTC.

This chain uses TRBV24-1 with TRBJ2-2; 8 nucleotides align to TRBD1. The CDR3 consists of 15 residues. The J segment lost 3 bases and the V segment lost 5 bases, leaving 4 bases of the junction unmatched. Germline assignment: CDR1 KGHDR and CDR2 SFDVKD. CDR3 coding DNA: TGTGCCACCAGTGGGGCAGGGGGCTACACCGGGGAGCTGTTTTTT. Translated: CATSGAGGYTGELFF.

This chain links TRBV2 with TRBJ2-5; D remains unclear. Per germline, CDR1 SNHLY and CDR2 FYNNEI. This CDR3 is built from 12 residues. Trimming removed 7 bases from V and 1 base from J, with 7 bases in between. CDR3 in DNA: TGTGCCAGCAATGGCCGCCAAGAGACCCAGTACTTC. The encoded protein is CASNGRQETQYF.

V and J are TRBV5-1 and TRBJ2-7; D may correspond to TRBD1 or TRBD2 (5 bases each). V was pared by 0 bases and J by 4 bases, with 20 bases between. The CDR3 has 17 residues. Germline V gene data show CDR1 as SGHRS and CDR2 as YFSETQ. CDR3 bases: TGCGCCAGCAGCTTGGTTCGGAGTCCAGAGGGGTGGTACGAGCAGTACTTC. It is translated as CASSLVRSPEGWYEQYF.

This clone was counted a few times. V usage is TRBV10-1 and J usage is TRBJ2-1; 9 bases are shared with TRBD2. The junction had 15 bases not matched to a gene; V was cut back by 6 bases and J by 6 bases. The CDR3 consists of 17 residues. Germline V gives CDR1 WNHNN, CDR2 SYGVQD (reference sequence). The CDR3 sequence is CASRSGGTLGTLNEQFF. In DNA form, the CDR3 reads TGCGCCAGCAGAAGCGGGGGGACACTCGGAACCCTCAATGAGCAGTTCTTC.

This chain connects TRBV12-3 or TRBV12-4 to TRBJ2-7; tentative D call: TRBD1 (6 bases). The ends were cut back, 8 bases at V and 3 bases at J, with 8 bases in the middle. The CDR3 sequence is 11 residues long. The CDR3 spells CASSDSYEQYF. Here the CDR3 DNA reads TGTGCCAGCTCGGACAGCTACGAGCAGTACTTC.

This clone was seen only once. J is TRBJ1-5 and V is TRBV18; tentative D call: TRBD1 (5 bases). V lost 1 base and J 1 base, leaving 8 bases between the germline ends. From germline, CDR1 is KGHSH and CDR2 LQKENI. CDR3 length: 15 residues. CDR3 residues: CASSPRGSSNQPQHF. The DNA for the CDR3 is TGTGCCAGCTCACCACGGGGCAGCAGCAATCAGCCCCAGCATTTT.

The J gene is TRBJ1-2, the V gene TRBV24-1; weak D call: TRBD1 (5 bases). The CDR3 is 13 amino acids. The germline V gene encodes CDR1 KGHDR and CDR2 SFDVKD. The V end was cut by 3 bases, the J end by 7 bases, with 11 bases between. The CDR3 sequence is CATSDPSGTGYTF. CDR3 bases: TGTGCCACCAGTGATCCTTCCGGGACTGGCTACACCTTC.

The chain has TRBV11-3 and TRBJ2-5; 8 bases match TRBD2. The junction had 9 bases not matched to a gene; V was cut back by 1 base and J by 5 bases. Germline V CDR1 and CDR2: SGHNT, YENEEA. CDR3 length equals 16 residues. Here the CDR3 DNA reads TGTGCCAGCAGCTTAGGGGCGCGGGGGGCCAGGGAGACCCAGTACTTC. It translates to CASSLGARGARETQYF.

The V gene is TRBV5-6, the J gene TRBJ2-3; a weak D match, TRBD2 (6 bases). Germline CDR1 and CDR2: SGHDT and YYEEEE. The CDR3 consists of 17 residues. V dropped 3 bases and J dropped 0 bases, with 17 bases sitting between them. As DNA, the CDR3 is TGTGCCAGCAGCTGGGGGGTTAACGGGGTTAGCACAGATACGCAGTATTTT. Residues: CASSWGVNGVSTDTQYF.

V usage is TRBV9 and J usage is TRBJ2-7; D might be TRBD2 (6 bases). The CDR3 extends over 15 amino acids. V lost 7 bases and J 0 bases, leaving 17 bases between the germline ends. CDR1 is SGDLS, CDR2 YYNGEE, per germline. The CDR3 reads CASGDPSVSSYEQYF. The CDR3, as DNA: TGTGCCAGCGGAGACCCTAGCGTCAGCTCCTACGAGCAGTACTTC.

CDR3 in DNA: TGTGCCAGCAGATTACCCGCCGGGAGGGAAGCTTTCTTT. Its translation: CASRLPAGREAFF. This chain connects TRBV11-3 to TRBJ1-1; D is unresolved. V lost 6 bases and J lost 8, with 16 bases in between. CDR3 size: 13 residues. Germline V gene lookup returns CDR1 SGHNT and CDR2 YENEEA.